This T cell receptor (beta chain) was sequenced during a study of blood T cells in healthy people across ages. Study summary: Per every two T cells, about one barcoded beta molecule was captured by template switching.

Through a sample-barcoded 5' primer and a J-beta primer mix, a second PCR was run for about 7 to 12 cycles. One entry per CDR3 protein results from TCRdb running MiXCR on the 5' RACE reads. The sample lists 1.8 million or so distinct CDR3 sequences; about 39% were seen once. V lost 3 bases and J 6 bases, leaving 21 bases between the germline ends. Germline CDR1 reads DFQATT; CDR2 reads SNEGSKA (reference sequence). This CDR3 comprises 16 residues. The chain couples TRBV20-1 to TRBJ2-1; D might be TRBD2 (6 bases). The sequencing input was blood. This TCR came from a human donor in good health. The CDR3 nucleotides are TGCAGTGCTAGGGACCAAAACGGGTTGGGGGGCAATGAGCAGTTCTTC. It codes for CSARDQNGLGGNEQFF.